This T cell receptor beta chain was observed in a study of T cell changes during pregnancy in multiple sclerosis. Method: immunoSEQ multiplex PCR; TCRdb's copy keeps in-frame clones and lacks some. Of some 40,000 clones listed, 70% to 90% were seen once; the top ten hold under 0.7%. Germline V CDR1 and CDR2: MNHEY, SMNVEV (reference sequence). The CDR3 has 16 amino acids. The V end lost 3 bases, the J end lost 4 bases, and 19 bases lay between the germline ends. Sequencing was performed on CD4+ T cells from peripheral blood mononuclear cells, taken in the first trimester of pregnancy. The TCR originated in a female donor with multiple sclerosis, enrolled in a pregnancy study. The chain joins TRBV27 to TRBJ2-7; weak D call: TRBD2 (6 bases). DNA for the CDR3: TGTGCCAGCAGTTTGGCACTGGGGGGATCATGGTACGAGCAGTACTTC. This codes for CASSLALGGSWYEQYF.